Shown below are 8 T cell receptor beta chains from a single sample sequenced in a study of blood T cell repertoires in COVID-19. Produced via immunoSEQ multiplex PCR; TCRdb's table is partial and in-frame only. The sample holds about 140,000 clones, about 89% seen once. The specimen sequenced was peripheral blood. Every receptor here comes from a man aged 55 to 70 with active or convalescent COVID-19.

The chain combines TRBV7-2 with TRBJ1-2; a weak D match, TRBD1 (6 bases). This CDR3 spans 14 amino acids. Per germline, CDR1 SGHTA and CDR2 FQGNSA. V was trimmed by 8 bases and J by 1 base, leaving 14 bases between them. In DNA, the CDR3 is TGTGCCAGCGCCGATGTCAGGGGTAACTATGGCTACACCTTC. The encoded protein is CASADVRGNYGYTF.

In DNA, the CDR3 is TGTGCCAGCAGCCGGGACTTGGGGTTGGATACGCAGTATTTT. Protein sequence: CASSRDLGLDTQYF. The V and J genes are TRBV7-2 and TRBJ2-3; the D gene is possibly TRBD2 (6 bases). The CDR3 extends over 14 amino acids. V was trimmed by 5 bases and J by 6 bases, leaving 15 bases between them. Germline lookup yields CDR1 SGHTA and CDR2 FQGNSA. The full variable domain, in which reference TRBV7-2 and TRBJ2-3 provide the parts outside the CDR3, is GAGVSQSPSNKVTEKGKDVELRCDPISGHTALYWYRQSLGQGLEFLIYFQGNSAPDKSGLPSDRFSAERTGGSVSTLTIQRTQQEDSAVYLCASSRDLGLDTQYFGPGTRLTVL.

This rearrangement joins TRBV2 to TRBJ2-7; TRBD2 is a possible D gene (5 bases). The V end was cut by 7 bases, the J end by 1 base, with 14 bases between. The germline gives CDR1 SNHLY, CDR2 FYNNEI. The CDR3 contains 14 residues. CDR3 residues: CASKRGLSSYEQYF. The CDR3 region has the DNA TGTGCCAGCAAAAGAGGACTCTCTTCCTACGAGCAGTACTTC.

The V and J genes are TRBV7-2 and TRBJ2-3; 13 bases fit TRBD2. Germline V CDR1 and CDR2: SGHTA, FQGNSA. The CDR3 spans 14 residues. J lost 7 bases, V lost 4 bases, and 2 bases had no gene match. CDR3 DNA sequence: TGTGCCAGCAGCTCACTAGCGGGAGGGCATACGCAGTATTTT. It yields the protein CASSSLAGGHTQYF.

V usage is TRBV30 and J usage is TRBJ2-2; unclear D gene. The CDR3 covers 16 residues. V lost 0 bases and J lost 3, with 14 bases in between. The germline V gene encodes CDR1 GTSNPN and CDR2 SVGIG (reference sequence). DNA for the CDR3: TGTGCCTGGAGTGTACTATCTGCGCTTCACACCGGGGAGCTGTTTTTT. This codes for CAWSVLSALHTGELFF.

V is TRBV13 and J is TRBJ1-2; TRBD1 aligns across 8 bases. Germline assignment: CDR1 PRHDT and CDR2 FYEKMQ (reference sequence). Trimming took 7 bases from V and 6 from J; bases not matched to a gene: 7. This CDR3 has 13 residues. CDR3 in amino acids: CASMDRVADGYTF. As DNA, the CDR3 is TGTGCCAGCATGGACAGGGTCGCGGATGGCTACACCTTC.

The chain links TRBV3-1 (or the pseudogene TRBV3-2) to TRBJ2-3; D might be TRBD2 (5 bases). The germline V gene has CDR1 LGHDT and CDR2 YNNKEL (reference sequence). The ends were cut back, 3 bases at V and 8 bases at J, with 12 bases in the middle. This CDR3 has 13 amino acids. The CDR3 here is CASSHLTEGTQYF. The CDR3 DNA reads TGTGCCAGCAGCCACTTGACCGAGGGTACGCAGTATTTT.

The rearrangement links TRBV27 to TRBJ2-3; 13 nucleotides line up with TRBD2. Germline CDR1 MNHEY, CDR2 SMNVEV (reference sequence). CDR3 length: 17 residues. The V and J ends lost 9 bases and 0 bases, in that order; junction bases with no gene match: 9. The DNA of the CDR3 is TGTGCCAGTAGACTAGCGGGGGGCCCAGCTAGCACAGATACGCAGTATTTT. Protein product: CASRLAGGPASTDTQYF.